The rows below give T cell receptor beta chains drawn from one sample of a study of neoadjuvant anti-PD-1 for oral cavity cancer. Clones were sequenced by immunoSEQ multiplex PCR, and TCRdb holds only the in-frame ones, with some missing. This table holds some 16,000 clones, about three fifths found once. The input for sequencing was PBMCs, taken before nivolumab (anti-PD-1) treatment. The receptors originated from a person aged 40 to 85 with oral cavity squamous cell carcinoma. Both conserved end residues are part of each CDR3. Each record gives: clone size, J gene, CDR3 length, V gene, CDR3 protein. A clone size is listed for some rows: how often the clone was seen (once, few, many), or a class if it is expanded.

>NA|TRBJ2-7|15|TRBV9
CASSPSLGGSYEQYF
>NA|TRBJ2-7|16|TRBV4-1
CASSQGADSQGYEQYF
>few|TRBJ2-1|13|TRBV5-1
CASSLPETSEQFF
>NA|TRBJ2-2|12|TRBV10-1
CASSLGSGELFF
>NA|TRBJ1-4|13|TRBV7-2
CASSLNGNEKLFF
>NA|TRBJ2-5|14|TRBV19
CASRGTDRGETQYF
>few|TRBJ2-1|17|TRBV4-1
CASSLQSTSGSGNEQFF
>NA|TRBJ1-4|14|TRBV11-1
CASRSDRGDEKLFF
>NA|TRBJ1-1|12|TRBV29-1
CSVEGGGLEAFF
>NA|TRBJ2-7|13|TRBV27
CASSRTSGNEQYF
>NA|TRBJ1-2|16|TRBV5-4
CASSSGTGASNYGYTF
>few|TRBJ2-3|15|TRBV19
CASSPVEGRTDTQYF
>NA|TRBJ2-4|17|TRBV11-2
CASSSLREAGPKNIQYF
>NA|TRBJ1-2|15|TRBV7-9
CASSPGGSLGYGYTF
>NA|TRBJ1-1|14|TRBV4-1
CASSQLGGNTEAFF
>NA|TRBJ2-2|15|TRBV9
CASSTWDGNTGELFF
>NA|TRBJ2-7|15|TRBV28
CASSTPRRPPYEQYF
>NA|TRBJ2-1|14|TRBV7-9
CASSRQASGTSKFF
>few|TRBJ2-7|17|TRBV5-1
CASSILASGRSSNEQYF
>NA|TRBJ2-7|12|TRBV25-1
CASSESEGEQYF
>NA|TRBJ1-2|14|TRBV5-6
CASSLSVGAGGYTF
>NA|TRBJ1-1|14|TRBV25-1
CASSEGYRDTEAFF
>NA|TRBJ1-2|16|TRBV29-1
CSVEVPGGGRNYGYTF
>NA|TRBJ2-7|17|TRBV5-1
CASRKGQGPVGSYEQYF
>NA|TRBJ2-1|14|TRBV6-5
CASSYARRDNEQFF
>few|TRBJ1-5|17|TRBV12-1
CASSWRQEKKGDQPQHF
>few|TRBJ2-7|14|TRBV28
CASSRQGSTYEQYF
>NA|TRBJ2-5|17|TRBV7-6
CASSLEVGLAGQETQYF
>NA|TRBJ1-4|13|TRBV6-1
CASRGPGGEKLFF
>few|TRBJ2-7|12|TRBV25-1
CASSAWWDEQYF
>NA|TRBJ2-1|14|TRBV5-4
CASSLEDWSNEQFF
>few|TRBJ1-2|12|TRBV2
CASSVRGGGYTF
>NA|TRBJ2-5|12|TRBV27
CASSTGGETQYF